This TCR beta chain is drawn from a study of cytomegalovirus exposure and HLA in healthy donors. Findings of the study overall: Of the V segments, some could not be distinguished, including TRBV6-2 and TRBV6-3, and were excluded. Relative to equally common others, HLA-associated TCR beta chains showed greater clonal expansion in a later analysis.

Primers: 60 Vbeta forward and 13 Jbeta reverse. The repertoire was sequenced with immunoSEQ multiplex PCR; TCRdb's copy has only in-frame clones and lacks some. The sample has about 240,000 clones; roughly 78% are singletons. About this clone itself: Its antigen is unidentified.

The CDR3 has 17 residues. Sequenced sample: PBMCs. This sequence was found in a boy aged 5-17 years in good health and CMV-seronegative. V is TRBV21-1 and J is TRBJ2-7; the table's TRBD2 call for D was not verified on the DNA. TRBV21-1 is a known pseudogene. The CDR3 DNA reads TGTGCCAGCAGCAAACATAGACCGGACGGGAGTTCCTACGAGCAGTACTTC. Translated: CASSKHRPDGSSYEQYF.